One and the same sample provided the 12 T cell receptor beta chains below, sequenced in a study of neoadjuvant anti-PD-1 for oral cavity cancer. The assay was immunoSEQ multiplex PCR, and TCRdb's table has in-frame clones only and misses some. This table holds over 10,000 clones, around 58% found once. The sequencing used tumor tissue, collected before nivolumab (anti-PD-1) treatment. These receptors all come from a person aged 35-79 years with oral cavity squamous cell carcinoma.

This rearrangement joins TRBV2 to TRBJ1-4; tentatively, D is TRBD1 (5 bases). In germline, CDR1 is SNHLY, CDR2 FYNNEI. This CDR3 comprises 15 residues. V was pared by 5 bases and J by 6 bases, with 16 bases between. The CDR3 DNA reads TGTGCCAGCAGTCGGTCGGGGCTGAGAGATGAAAAACTGTTTTTT. Translation: CASSRSGLRDEKLFF.

The J gene is TRBJ2-1, the V gene TRBV9; weak D call: TRBD2 (5 bases). The length of the CDR3 is 15 residues. V gave up 2 bases and J gave up 7 bases, with 16 bases separating them. The germline V gene encodes CDR1 SGDLS and CDR2 YYNGEE. DNA for the CDR3: TGTGCCAGCAGCGTCGGAGGTAGGGAAGGTAATGAGCAGTTCTTC. Residues: CASSVGGREGNEQFF. Based on the CDR3 plus reference TRBV9 and TRBJ2-1, the full variable domain is DSGVTQTPKHLITATGQRVTLRCSPRSGDLSVYWYQQSLDQGLQFLIQYYNGEERAKGNILERFSAQQFPDLHSELNLSSLELGDSALYFCASSVGGREGNEQFFGPGTRLTVL.

V and J are TRBV11-2 and TRBJ2-2; TRBD2 agrees at 7 bases. Germline values: CDR1 SGHAT, CDR2 FQNNGV. V shed 1 base, J shed 6 bases, and the junction held 14 bases outside the gene matches. The CDR3 sequence is 18 residues long. CDR3 in amino acids: CASSLVGGREYSAGELFF. DNA of the CDR3: TGTGCCAGCAGCTTAGTCGGGGGGAGGGAGTATTCCGCCGGGGAGCTGTTTTTT.

The V call is TRBV7-8, the J call TRBJ2-7, with D tentatively TRBD1 (5 bases). The CDR3 is 15 residues long. V shed 2 bases and J shed 2 bases, with 13 bases lying between them. Per germline, CDR1 SGHVS and CDR2 FQNEAQ. The CDR3 DNA follows: TGTGCCAGCAGCTTACCGGGTTCAGGGACCTACGAGCAGTACTTC. It yields the protein CASSLPGSGTYEQYF.

J is TRBJ2-1 and V is TRBV29-1; the match to TRBD1 covers 9 bases. Losses at the gene ends were 7 bases for V and 2 bases for J; bases not matched to a gene: 6. Germline V gives CDR1 SQVTM, CDR2 ANQGSEA. The CDR3 length is 14 residues. This CDR3 is CSAIGDRAYNEQFF. The CDR3, as DNA: TGCAGCGCCATCGGGGACAGGGCCTACAATGAGCAGTTCTTC.

The chain has TRBV7-3 and TRBJ2-2; 7 nucleotides align to TRBD1. Germline CDR1 is SGHTA and CDR2 is FQGTGA. CDR3 length: 13 residues. Trimming at V came to 4 bases and at J to 6 bases, leaving 2 bases not matched to a gene. The CDR3 protein is CASSSGTAGELFF. The CDR3 region has the DNA TGTGCCAGCAGCTCCGGGACAGCCGGGGAGCTGTTTTTT.

There are a few counts of this clone. The V call is TRBV19, the J call TRBJ1-2; D is unclear. Germline assignment: CDR1 LNHDA and CDR2 SQIVND (reference sequence). CDR3 length: 11 amino acids. The germline V and J ends were trimmed by 2 bases and 2 bases, with 0 bases remaining between them. DNA for the CDR3: TGTGCCAGTAGTATAAACTATGGCTACACCTTC. Amino acid sequence: CASSINYGYTF.

This chain connects TRBV6-1 to TRBJ1-1, with D perhaps TRBD1 (6 bases). The CDR3 runs 14 residues. Germline V CDR1 and CDR2: MNHNS, SASEGT. V gave up 6 bases and J gave up 0 bases, with 11 bases separating them. The DNA of the CDR3 is TGTGCCAGCAGGATGGACAGAGTGAACACTGAAGCTTTCTTT. The encoded protein is CASRMDRVNTEAFF.

The chain recombines TRBV5-1 with TRBJ1-1; D perhaps matches TRBD1 (6 bases). Germline-derived CDR1 and CDR2 are SGHRS and YFSETQ. V was shortened by 0 bases and J by 7 bases, with 13 bases between the two germline ends. This CDR3 contains 14 residues. The CDR3 is CASSLDLRDNEAFF. The CDR3 bases are TGCGCCAGCAGCTTGGATCTCCGGGACAATGAAGCTTTCTTT.

Only a few counts were recorded for this clone. The chain uses TRBV7-8 and TRBJ2-3, with TRBD2 matching over 11 bases. Per the germline V gene, CDR1 is SGHVS and CDR2 is FQNEAQ. The CDR3 totals 18 residues. Losses at the gene ends were 5 bases for V and 6 bases for J; bases not matched to a gene: 16. The CDR3 here is CASSLASGRPSLGDTQYF. As DNA, the CDR3 is TGTGCCAGCAGCCTCGCTAGCGGGAGGCCCTCTCTAGGGGATACGCAGTATTTT.

The DNA for the CDR3 is TGTGCCAGCAGCTTAGATGGACCGTTGGATGAGCAGTTCTTC. It specifies CASSLDGPLDEQFF. V and J are TRBV7-9 and TRBJ2-1; D not certain. V was pared by 1 base and J by 8 bases, with 12 bases between. The germline V gene has CDR1 SEHNR and CDR2 FQNEAQ (reference sequence). The CDR3 is 14 amino acids.

In this sample, this clone turned up a few times. Here the CDR3 DNA reads TGTGCCAGCAGCTTAGTCGAAGGGAAGGACTACACCTTC. Residues: CASSLVEGKDYTF. This chain connects TRBV7-2 to TRBJ1-2; D unclear. Trimming took off 1 base at V and 10 bases at J, with 13 bases between the two ends. CDR1 is SGHTA, CDR2 FQGNSA, per germline. The CDR3 loop spans 13 amino acids.